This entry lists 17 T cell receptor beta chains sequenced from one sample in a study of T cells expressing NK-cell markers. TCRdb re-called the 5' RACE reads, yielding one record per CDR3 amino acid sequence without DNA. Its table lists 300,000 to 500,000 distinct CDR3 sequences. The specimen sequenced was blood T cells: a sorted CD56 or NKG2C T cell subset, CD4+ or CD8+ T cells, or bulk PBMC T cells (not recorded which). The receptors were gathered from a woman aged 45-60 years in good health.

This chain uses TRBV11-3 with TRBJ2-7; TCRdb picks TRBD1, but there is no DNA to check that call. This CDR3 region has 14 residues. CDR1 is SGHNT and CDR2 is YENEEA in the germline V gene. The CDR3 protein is CASSFQQGGHEQYF.

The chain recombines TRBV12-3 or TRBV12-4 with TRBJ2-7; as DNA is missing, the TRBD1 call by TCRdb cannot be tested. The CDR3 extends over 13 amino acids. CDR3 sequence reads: CASSLAPGDTQYF.

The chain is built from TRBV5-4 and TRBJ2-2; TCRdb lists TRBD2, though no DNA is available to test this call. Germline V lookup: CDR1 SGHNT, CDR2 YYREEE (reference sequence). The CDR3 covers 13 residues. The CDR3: CASSPAATGELFF.

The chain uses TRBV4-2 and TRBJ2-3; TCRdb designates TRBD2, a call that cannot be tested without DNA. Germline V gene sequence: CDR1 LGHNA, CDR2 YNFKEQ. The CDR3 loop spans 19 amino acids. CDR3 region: CASSQDLVTGTSPTDTQYF.

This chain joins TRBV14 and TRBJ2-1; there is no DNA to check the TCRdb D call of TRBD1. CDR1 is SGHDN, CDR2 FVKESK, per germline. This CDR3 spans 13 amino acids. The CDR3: CASAGQGYNEQFF.

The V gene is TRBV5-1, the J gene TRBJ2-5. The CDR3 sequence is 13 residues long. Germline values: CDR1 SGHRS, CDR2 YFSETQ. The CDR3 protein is CASSLTERETQYF.

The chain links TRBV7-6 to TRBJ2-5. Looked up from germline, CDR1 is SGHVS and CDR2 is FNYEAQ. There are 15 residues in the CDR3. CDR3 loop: CASSLVQANQETQYF.

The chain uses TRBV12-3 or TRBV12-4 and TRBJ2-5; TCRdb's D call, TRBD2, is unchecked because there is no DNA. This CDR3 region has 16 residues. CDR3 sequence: CASSSSQEPRGETQYF.

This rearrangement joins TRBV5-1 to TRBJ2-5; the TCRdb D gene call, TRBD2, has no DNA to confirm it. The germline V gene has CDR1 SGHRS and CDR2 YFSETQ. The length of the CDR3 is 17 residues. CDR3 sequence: CASSTWGSGSGEETQYF. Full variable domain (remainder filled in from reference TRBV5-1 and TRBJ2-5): KAGVTQTPRYLIKTRGQQVTLSCSPISGHRSVSWYQQTPGQGLQFLFEYFSETQRNKGNFPGRFSGRQFSNSRSEMNVSTLELGDSALYLCASSTWGSGSGEETQYFGPGTRLLVL.

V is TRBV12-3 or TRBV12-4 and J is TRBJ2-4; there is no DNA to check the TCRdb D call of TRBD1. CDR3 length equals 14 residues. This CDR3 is CASSPNRAQNIQYF.

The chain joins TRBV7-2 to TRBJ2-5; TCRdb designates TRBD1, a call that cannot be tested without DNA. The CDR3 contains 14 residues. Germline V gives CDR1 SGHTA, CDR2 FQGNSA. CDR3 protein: CASSSTGMGETQYF.

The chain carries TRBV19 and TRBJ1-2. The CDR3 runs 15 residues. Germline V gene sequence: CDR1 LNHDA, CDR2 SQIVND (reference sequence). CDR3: CASSVRPNSNYGYTF.

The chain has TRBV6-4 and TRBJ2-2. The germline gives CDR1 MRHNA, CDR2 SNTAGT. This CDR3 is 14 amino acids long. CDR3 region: CASRQSAHTGELFF.

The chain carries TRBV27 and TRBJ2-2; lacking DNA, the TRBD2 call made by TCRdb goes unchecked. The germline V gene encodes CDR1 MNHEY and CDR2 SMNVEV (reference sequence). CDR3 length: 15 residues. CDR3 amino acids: CASSLGGRATGELFF.

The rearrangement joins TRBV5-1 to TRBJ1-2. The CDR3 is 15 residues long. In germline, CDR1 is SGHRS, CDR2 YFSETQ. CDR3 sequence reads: CASSGGTSPGYGYTF.

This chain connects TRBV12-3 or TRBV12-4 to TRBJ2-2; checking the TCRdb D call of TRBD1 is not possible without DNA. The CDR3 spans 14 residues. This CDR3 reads CASTGTISTGELFF.

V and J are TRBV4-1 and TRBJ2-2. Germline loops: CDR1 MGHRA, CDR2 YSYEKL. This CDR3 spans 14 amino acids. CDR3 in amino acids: CASSVRIDTGELFF.